In its sample, the clone carrying this TCR beta chain was seen a few times. Its antigen is currently unknown. V was cut by 5 bases and J by 3 bases, with 14 bases left in between. Germline V gene lookup returns CDR1 SGHVS and CDR2 FNYEAQ. The CDR3 is 15 amino acids. This entry comes from a study of siplizumab effects on memory and regulatory T cells. TCRdb's copy holds only in-frame clones and misses some; the assay was immunoSEQ multiplex PCR. Counted here are just over 60,000 clones, 65% to 80% occurring once; the ten biggest clones make up about 0.4%. Unstimulated naive, memory, effector memory and TEMRA subsets from a few donor pairs were sequenced. Study-level points and caveats: Unstimulated naive T cells seemed to show more diversity than memory cells did, and they also seemed to be among the major contributors to the alloresponse.

This TCR was recovered from a human donor in good health. The sequencing input was memory CD4+ T cells sorted from blood. The chain combines TRBV7-6 with TRBJ1-5, with a weak D call TRBD1 (5 bases). DNA for the CDR3: TGTGCCAGCAGCCTTGATACAGGCTTCAATCAGCCCCAGCATTTT. This encodes CASSLDTGFNQPQHF.